This T cell receptor beta chain was retrieved from a study of post-analysis software for immune sequencing data. Study in general: In terms of disease course, relapsing-remitting, secondary progressive and progressive-relapsing multiple sclerosis were included. Overall study findings and caveats: Those samples that were prepared in the same batch co-clustered strongly by F measure. In patients, TRBV5-6, TRBV5-1 and TRBV20-1 belonged to four or five TRBV segments found more frequently than in controls.

This clonotype has a count of ten or more. Its specificity is unknown. Sequencing libraries made from TCR beta cDNA carried unique molecular identifiers. T cells numbering 1 to 10 million gave rise to a few hundred thousand cDNA molecules. TCRdb re-called the PCR reads with MiXCR, one entry per CDR3 protein. The sample consists of some 190,000 distinct CDR3 sequences, over 25% of them appearing once. The V and J ends lost 8 bases and 5 bases respectively, with 7 bases between them. From germline, CDR1 is ENHRY and CDR2 SYGVKD. The CDR3 contains 10 residues. The TCR comes from a girl aged 2-17 years with multiple sclerosis. V and J are TRBV10-3 and TRBJ2-7; D uncertain. The material sequenced was blood. CDR3 residues: CAIPCNEQYF. The CDR3 region has the DNA TGTGCCATCCCGTGCAACGAGCAGTACTTC.